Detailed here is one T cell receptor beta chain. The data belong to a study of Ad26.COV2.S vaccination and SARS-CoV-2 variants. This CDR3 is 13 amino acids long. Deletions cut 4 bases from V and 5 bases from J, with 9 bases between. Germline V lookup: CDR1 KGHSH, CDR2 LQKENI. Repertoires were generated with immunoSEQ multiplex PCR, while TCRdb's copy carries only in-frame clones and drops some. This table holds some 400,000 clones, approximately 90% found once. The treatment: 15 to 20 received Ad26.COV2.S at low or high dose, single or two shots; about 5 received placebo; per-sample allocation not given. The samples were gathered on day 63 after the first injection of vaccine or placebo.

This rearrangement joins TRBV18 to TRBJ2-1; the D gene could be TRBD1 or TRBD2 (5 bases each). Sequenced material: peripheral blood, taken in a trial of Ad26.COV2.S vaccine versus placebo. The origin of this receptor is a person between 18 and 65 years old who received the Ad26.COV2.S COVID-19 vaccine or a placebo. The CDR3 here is CASSQGRNNEQFF. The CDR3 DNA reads TGTGCCAGCTCACAGGGACGGAACAATGAGCAGTTCTTC.